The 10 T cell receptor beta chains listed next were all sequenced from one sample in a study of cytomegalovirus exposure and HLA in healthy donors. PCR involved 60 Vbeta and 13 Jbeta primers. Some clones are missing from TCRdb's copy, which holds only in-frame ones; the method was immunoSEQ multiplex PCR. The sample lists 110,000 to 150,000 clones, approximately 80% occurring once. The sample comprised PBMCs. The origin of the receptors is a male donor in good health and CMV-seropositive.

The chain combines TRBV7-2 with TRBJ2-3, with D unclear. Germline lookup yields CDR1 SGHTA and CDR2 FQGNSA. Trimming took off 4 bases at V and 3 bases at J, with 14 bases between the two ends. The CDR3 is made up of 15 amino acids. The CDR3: CASSSQAGNTDTQYF. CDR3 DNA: TGTGCCAGCAGCTCCCAGGCCGGTAATACAGATACGCAGTATTTT.

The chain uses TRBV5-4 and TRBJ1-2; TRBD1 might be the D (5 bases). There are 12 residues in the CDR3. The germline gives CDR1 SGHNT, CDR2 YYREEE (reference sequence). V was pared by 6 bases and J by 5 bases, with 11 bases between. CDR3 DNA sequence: TGTGCCAGCACCATGCAGGGTTATGGCTACACCTTC. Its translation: CASTMQGYGYTF. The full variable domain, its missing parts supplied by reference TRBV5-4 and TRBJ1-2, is ETGVTQSPTHLIKTRGQQVTLRCSSQSGHNTVSWYQQALGQGPQFIFQYYREEENGRGNFPPRFSGLQFPNYSSELNVNALELDDSALYLCASTMQGYGYTFGSGTRLTVV.

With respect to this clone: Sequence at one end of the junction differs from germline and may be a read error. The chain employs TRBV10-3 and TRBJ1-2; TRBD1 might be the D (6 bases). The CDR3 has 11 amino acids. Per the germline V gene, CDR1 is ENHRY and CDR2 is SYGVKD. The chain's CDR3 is CAISESWGTQF. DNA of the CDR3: TGTGCCATCAGTGAGTCGTGGGGGACACAGTTC.

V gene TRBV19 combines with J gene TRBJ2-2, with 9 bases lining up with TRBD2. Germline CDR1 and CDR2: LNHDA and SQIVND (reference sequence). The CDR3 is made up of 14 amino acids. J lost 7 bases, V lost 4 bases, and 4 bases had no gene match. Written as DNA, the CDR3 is TGTGCCAGTAGTAGCGGGGGGGCGGTCGGGGAGCTGTTTTTT. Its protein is CASSSGGAVGELFF.

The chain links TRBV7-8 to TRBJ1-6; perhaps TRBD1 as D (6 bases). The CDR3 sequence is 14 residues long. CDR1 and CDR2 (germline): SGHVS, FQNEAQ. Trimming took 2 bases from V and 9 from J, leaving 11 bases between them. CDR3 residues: CASSLYRDLSPLHF. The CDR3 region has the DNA TGTGCCAGCAGCTTATACAGGGACCTTTCACCCCTCCACTTT.

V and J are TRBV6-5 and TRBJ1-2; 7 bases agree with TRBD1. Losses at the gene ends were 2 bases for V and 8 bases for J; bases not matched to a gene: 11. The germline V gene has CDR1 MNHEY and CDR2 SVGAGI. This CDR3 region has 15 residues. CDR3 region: CASSYKTGNSRGYTF. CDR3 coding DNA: TGTGCCAGCAGTTACAAGACAGGGAACTCGCGGGGCTACACCTTC.

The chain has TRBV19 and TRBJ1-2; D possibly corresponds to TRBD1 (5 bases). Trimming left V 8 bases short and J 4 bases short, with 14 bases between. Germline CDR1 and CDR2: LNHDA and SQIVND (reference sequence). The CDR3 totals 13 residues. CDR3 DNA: TGTGCCAGTGGCACAGGTCTACGCTATGGCTACACCTTC. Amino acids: CASGTGLRYGYTF.

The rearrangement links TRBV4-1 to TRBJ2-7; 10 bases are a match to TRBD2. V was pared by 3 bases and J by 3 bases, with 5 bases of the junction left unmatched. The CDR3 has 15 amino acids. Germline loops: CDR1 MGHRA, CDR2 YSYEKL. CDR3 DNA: TGCGCCAGCAGCCACCCAGCGGGAGGGCACTACGAGCAGTACTTC. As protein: CASSHPAGGHYEQYF.

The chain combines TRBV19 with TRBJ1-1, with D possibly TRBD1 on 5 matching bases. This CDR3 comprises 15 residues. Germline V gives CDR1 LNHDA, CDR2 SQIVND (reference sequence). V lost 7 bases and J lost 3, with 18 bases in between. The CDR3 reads CASTHVLLGDTEAFF. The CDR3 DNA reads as TGTGCCAGTACTCATGTCCTCTTAGGGGACACTGAAGCTTTCTTT.

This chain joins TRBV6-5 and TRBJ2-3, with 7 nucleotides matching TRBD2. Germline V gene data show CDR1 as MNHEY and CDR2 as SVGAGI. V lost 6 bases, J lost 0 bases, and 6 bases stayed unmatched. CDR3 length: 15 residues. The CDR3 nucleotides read TGTGCCAGCAGCCAACTAGCGACTAGCACAGATACGCAGTATTTT. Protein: CASSQLATSTDTQYF.